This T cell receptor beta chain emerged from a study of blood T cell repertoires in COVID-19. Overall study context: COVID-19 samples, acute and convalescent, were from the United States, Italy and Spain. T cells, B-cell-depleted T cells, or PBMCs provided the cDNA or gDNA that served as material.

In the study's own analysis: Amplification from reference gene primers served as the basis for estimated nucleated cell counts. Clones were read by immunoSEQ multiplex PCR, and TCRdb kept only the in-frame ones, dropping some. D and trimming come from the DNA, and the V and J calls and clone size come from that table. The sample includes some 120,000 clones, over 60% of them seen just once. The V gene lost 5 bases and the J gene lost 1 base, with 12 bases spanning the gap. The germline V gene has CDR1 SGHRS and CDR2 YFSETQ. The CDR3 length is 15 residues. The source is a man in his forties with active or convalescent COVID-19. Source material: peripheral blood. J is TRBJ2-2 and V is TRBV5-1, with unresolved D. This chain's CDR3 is CASSAVNMNTGELFF. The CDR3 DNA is TGCGCCAGCAGTGCAGTCAACATGAACACCGGGGAGCTGTTTTTT.